The 2 T cell receptor beta chains below were found in one sample sequenced in a study of neurological immune-mediated disorders. Using its own MiXCR run on the 5' RACE reads, TCRdb lists one record per CDR3 protein. This table holds some 43,000 distinct CDR3 sequences, roughly 2.5% found once. Material: PBMCs. The receptor set was obtained from a man aged 25-45 years with multiple sclerosis.

In the case of this clonotype: A junction boundary mismatches the germline segment, possibly from a read error. This chain links TRBV12-3 or TRBV12-4 with TRBJ2-5, with D uncertain. CDR3 length equals 14 residues. Written as DNA, the CDR3 is TGTGCCAGCAGTTTGCGGCCAACACAAGAGACCCGGTACTTC. As protein: CASSLRPTQETRYF.

This clonotype has a count of ten or more. The chain is built from TRBV12-3 or TRBV12-4 and TRBJ2-6; the match to TRBD1 covers 9 bases. Trimming removed 5 bases from V and 0 bases from J; junction bases left unmatched: 8. CDR3 length: 18 amino acids. The CDR3 loop is CASSEGQGYSSGANVLTF. In DNA, the CDR3 is TGTGCCAGCAGTGAGGGACAGGGCTATAGCTCTGGGGCCAACGTCCTGACTTTC.